The 14 T cell receptor beta chains below were found in one sample sequenced in a study of cytomegalovirus exposure and HLA in healthy donors. In the PCR, 60 Vbeta and 13 Jbeta primers were used. Measured with immunoSEQ multiplex PCR; TCRdb has only the in-frame clones, and not every one. The sample consists of 200,000 or so clones, about 90% of them appearing once. Sequenced sample: PBMCs. The receptors were sampled from a man in his thirties or forties in good health and CMV-seronegative.

The V gene is TRBV6-1, the J gene TRBJ2-1; D possibly corresponds to TRBD1 (6 bases). Trimming pared 3 bases from V and 2 bases from J, leaving 8 bases between. This CDR3 region has 14 residues. Germline CDR1 reads MNHNS; CDR2 reads SASEGT. The CDR3 is CASSDRGPYNEQFF. In nucleotides, the CDR3 is TGTGCCAGCAGTGACAGGGGACCCTACAATGAGCAGTTCTTC.

The J gene is TRBJ2-3, the V gene TRBV25-1, with unresolved D. CDR3 length: 14 amino acids. The V end lost 1 base, the J end lost 3 bases, and 8 bases lay between the germline ends. Germline V CDR1 and CDR2: MGHDK, SYGVNS. Here the CDR3 DNA reads TGTGCCAGCAGTGAATTGAGAGAGACAGATACGCAGTATTTT. Translating gives CASSELRETDTQYF.

V usage is TRBV10-3 and J usage is TRBJ1-1; 8 positions agree with TRBD1. Germline values: CDR1 ENHRY, CDR2 SYGVKD. J was trimmed by 10 bases and V by 6 bases; bases with no gene match: 16. The CDR3 is 15 residues long. CDR3 amino acids: CAIRDGQGATRGAFF. CDR3 DNA: TGTGCCATCAGGGATGGACAGGGCGCTACCCGGGGAGCTTTCTTT.

The chain combines TRBV5-1 with TRBJ2-3; 8 bases map to TRBD2. After removal of 0 bases from V and 5 bases from J, the junction contained 8 bases not matched to a gene. This CDR3 region has 16 residues. Germline V lookup: CDR1 SGHRS, CDR2 YFSETQ. The CDR3 DNA reads TGCGCCAGCAGCTTGGCTCCGGGACTAGTCAGAGATACGCAGTATTTT. Translated, it gives CASSLAPGLVRDTQYF.

The J gene is TRBJ2-5, the V gene TRBV19, with 10 bases matching TRBD1. The CDR3 totals 16 residues. V shed 3 bases, J shed 3 bases, and the junction held 7 bases outside the gene matches. Germline V gives CDR1 LNHDA, CDR2 SQIVND (reference sequence). CDR3 region: CASSMLGQGTEETQYF. Written as DNA, the CDR3 is TGTGCCAGTAGTATGCTGGGACAGGGGACGGAAGAGACCCAGTACTTC.

A note on this clone: Other nucleotide sequences in the sample specify the same CDR3. The CDR3 DNA sequence: TGTGCCAGTAGTGAGTTGCCCAACTTCTATGGCTACACCTTC. Encoded protein: CASSELPNFYGYTF. The chain employs TRBV14 and TRBJ1-2, with D unresolved. Trimming removed 9 bases from V and 4 bases from J, with 18 bases in between. Germline CDR1 SGHDN, CDR2 FVKESK. There are 14 residues in the CDR3.

This clone was detected a few times. The rearrangement uses TRBV29-1 and TRBJ2-1; 11 positions match TRBD2. CDR3 size: 14 residues. Per the germline V gene, CDR1 is SQVTM and CDR2 is ANQGSEA. With 1 base clipped from V and 12 bases from J, the junction kept 8 bases outside the gene matches. In DNA, the CDR3 is TGCAGCGTTGAAGTTAGCGGGAGGGCCGTTGGGCAGTTCTTC. Amino acids: CSVEVSGRAVGQFF.

This chain uses TRBV5-1 with TRBJ2-7, with 9 nucleotides matching TRBD2. V lost 0 bases to trimming and J lost 4 bases; unmatched junction nucleotides: 5. The CDR3 loop spans 15 amino acids. Germline-derived CDR1 and CDR2 are SGHRS and YFSETQ. As DNA, the CDR3 is TGCGCCAGCAGCTTGGAGGGGGCGGGGGGGTACGAGCAGTACTTC. Residues: CASSLEGAGGYEQYF.

The V call is TRBV5-4, the J call TRBJ2-6; tentative D call: TRBD2 (5 bases). Germline CDR1 is SGHNT and CDR2 is YYREEE (reference sequence). This CDR3 has 15 amino acids. Trimming pared 4 bases from V and 0 bases from J, leaving 8 bases between. CDR3 DNA: TGTGCCAGCAGCCTAGCTGGCTCTGGGGCCAACGTCCTGACTTTC. It translates to CASSLAGSGANVLTF.

The chain is built from TRBV5-1 and TRBJ2-3; 12 bases fit TRBD2. The junction had 2 bases not matched to a gene; V was cut back by 0 bases and J by 0 bases. Germline V gene lookup returns CDR1 SGHRS and CDR2 YFSETQ. This CDR3 has 17 amino acids. CDR3 region: CASSLEGLAGSTDTQYF. In DNA form, the CDR3 reads TGCGCCAGCAGCTTGGAAGGACTAGCGGGAAGCACAGATACGCAGTATTTT.

This clone appeared a single time. The chain employs TRBV11-2 and TRBJ1-4; TRBD1 agrees at 9 bases. CDR3 length equals 16 residues. In germline, CDR1 is SGHAT, CDR2 FQNNGV. The junction had 10 bases not matched to a gene; V was cut back by 5 bases and J by 6 bases. The CDR3 nucleotides read TGTGCCAGCAGCACCCTCGACAGGGGGACGCATGAAAAACTGTTTTTT. Its protein product is CASSTLDRGTHEKLFF.

This chain joins TRBV6-1 and TRBJ1-2; 8 bases are a match to TRBD1. CDR3 length equals 14 residues. Per germline, CDR1 MNHNS and CDR2 SASEGT. Unmatched junction bases numbered 7, after V lost 6 bases and J lost 4 bases. CDR3 DNA sequence: TGTGCCAGCAGACTCGGACAGGGAGGCTATGGCTACACCTTC. Amino acids: CASRLGQGGYGYTF.

This sequence joins TRBV4-1 and TRBJ1-3, with TRBD1 identical over 7 bases. Per germline, CDR1 MGHRA and CDR2 YSYEKL. With 2 bases clipped from V and 0 bases from J, the junction kept 10 bases outside the gene matches. The CDR3 consists of 18 residues. The DNA of the CDR3 is TGCGCCAGCAGCCAACTCGTAGGGGGCCAAGGCTCTGGAAACACCATATATTTT. Residues: CASSQLVGGQGSGNTIYF.

The CDR3 bases are TGTGCCAGCAGTTACCAGCGGGAGGGGTCGCAGTATTTT. Protein product: CASSYQREGSQYF. The chain couples TRBV6-6 to TRBJ2-3; 10 nucleotides align to TRBD2. The CDR3 contains 13 residues. V gave up 2 bases and J gave up 10 bases; unmatched junction bases: 3. Germline CDR1 reads MNHNY; CDR2 reads SVGAGI (reference sequence).